The present T cell receptor beta chain was sequenced within a study of shared clonotypes between healthy human individuals. About this clone itself: Its antigen is undetermined.

Here immunoSEQ multiplex PCR was the method, and the copy in TCRdb shows in-frame clones only, minus some. Among 950,000 to 1,100,000 clones listed, 70% to 80% were seen once. CDR1 SGHTA and CDR2 FQGNSA come from the germline V gene. The trim removed 5 bases at V and 5 bases at J, leaving 8 bases unmatched. This CDR3 comprises 15 residues. General study points: Few donors restricted represented genetic and exposure-history diversity. Sampling was confined to blood; repertoires within tissues likely differ. What naive subsets generally showed was a larger estimated richness than memory subsets showed. Generation of non-shared clonotypes was less probable than generation of clonotypes shared by all four donors.

The receptor was isolated from a man aged 18 to 30 in good health. The chain uses TRBV7-2 and TRBJ2-2; 7 bases fit TRBD2. Sequencing was performed on memory CD4+ T cells sorted from blood. The subset: CD45RA-negative fraction. CDR3 amino acids: CASSSKTGGTGELFF. In DNA, the CDR3 is TGTGCCAGCAGCAGTAAAACGGGAGGTACCGGGGAGCTGTTTTTT.